Listed below are T cell receptor beta chains from one sample, sequenced in a study of blood T cell repertoires in COVID-19. Here immunoSEQ multiplex PCR was the method, and the copy in TCRdb shows in-frame clones only, minus some. Of fewer than 400,000 clones listed, 70% to 90% are singletons. Sequencing used PBMCs or T cells enriched from blood (not recorded which). These receptors all come from a man aged 25 to 45 who had recovered from COVID-19. CDR3s include the opening cysteine and the closing phenylalanine or tryptophan. D genes are given only for firm matches. Clone size is not always given. Where it is, it says once, few, many or a class for expanded clones.

>TRBD1|.|TRBV2|TRBJ2-6
TGTGCCAGCAGTGCCCCCCCGGGACAGGGTTTAGGCAGCTCTGGGGCCAACGTCCTGACTTTC
CASSAPPGQGLGSSGANVLTF
>TRBD1|.|TRBV25-1|TRBJ1-2
TGTGCCAGCAGTGACCCAGACAGGGGATGGATGGCCTACACCTTC
CASSDPDRGWMAYTF
>TRBD1|once|TRBV30|TRBJ2-7
TGTGCCTTGGGCAGGGACAGGGAGGACGAGCAGTACTTC
CALGRDREDEQYF
>.|.|TRBV21-1|TRBJ1-2
TGTGCCAGCAAAATAGTCAGTGGGGGGACAGGGCGTCACTATGGCTACACCTTC
CASKIVSGGTGRHYGYTF
>TRBD1|.|TRBV5-1|TRBJ2-7
TGCGCCAGCAGCTTGGGACAGGGTAGGTCCTACGAGCAGTACTTC
CASSLGQGRSYEQYF
>.|.|TRBV12-3/TRBV12-4|TRBJ1-2
TGTGCCAGCAGCCGAACAGGGTTCTATGGCTACACCTTC
CASSRTGFYGYTF
>.|.|TRBV6-1|TRBJ1-3
TGTGCCAGCATCATGACGGGTAGTGGAAACACCATATATTTT
CASIMTGSGNTIYF
>TRBD1|.|TRBV6-5|TRBJ1-6
TGTGCCAGCAGTTACTCGGGACAGGGGGATTCACCCCTCCACTTT
CASSYSGQGDSPLHF
>.|.|TRBV5-4|TRBJ1-2
TGTGCCAGCAGCTTAGACGGCGGATATGGCTACACCTTC
CASSLDGGYGYTF
>.|.|TRBV4-1|TRBJ2-7
TGCGCCAGCAGCCAAGCGGAGATGACCTACGAGCAGTACTTC
CASSQAEMTYEQYF
>.|many|TRBV10-3|TRBJ1-1
TGTGCCATCAGTTTTAGCGACGTTTACACTGAAGCTTTCTTT
CAISFSDVYTEAFF
>.|.|TRBV6-5|TRBJ1-2
TGTGCCAGCAGTTCCCCTCAAGAGGGTTTGGGCTATGGCTACACCTTC
CASSSPQEGLGYGYTF
>TRBD2|many|TRBV18|TRBJ2-2
TGTGCCAGCTTACTAGCGACGGCCGGGGAGCTGTTTTTT
CASLLATAGELFF
>TRBD1|.|TRBV5-1|TRBJ1-6
TGCGCCAGCAGCTCGGGACAGGCCGCCGGACCCCTCCACTTT
CASSSGQAAGPLHF
>.|.|TRBV7-3|TRBJ2-5
TGTGCCAGCAGCCCCGGGGGGGACAGTGAGACCCAGTACTTC
CASSPGGDSETQYF
>.|.|TRBV20-1|TRBJ2-5
TGCAGTGCTAGTGACGGACGGGTCTTTGAGGGGGCCCAGTACTTC
CSASDGRVFEGAQYF
>.|.|TRBV30|TRBJ1-5
TGTGCCTGGAGCGAAGGACAGAGCAATCAGCCCCAGCATTTT
CAWSEGQSNQPQHF
>.|.|TRBV27|TRBJ1-1
TGTGCCAGCAGCCCACTTGGAGCAGGGTACACTGAAGCTTTCTTT
CASSPLGAGYTEAFF
>.|.|TRBV5-8|TRBJ2-1
TGTGCCAGCAGATCCCTGGCCGGACAGAACTACAATGAGCAGTTCTTC
CASRSLAGQNYNEQFF
>.|.|TRBV27|TRBJ2-5
TGTGCCAGCAGCAACGACGGAGTGGAGACCCAGTACTTC
CASSNDGVETQYF
>.|.|TRBV6-1|TRBJ1-1
TGTGCCAGCAGTGAAGGGGGGCCTGAAGCTTTCTTT
CASSEGGPEAFF
>.|.|TRBV5-4|TRBJ2-1
TGTGCCAGCAGCCAGGACAATGAGCAGTTCTTC
CASSQDNEQFF